The clone carrying this TCR beta chain occurred a few times. This sample is part of a study of CD8+CD57+ T cells in acquired aplastic anemia. Turning to the study itself: Mean DNA quantity obtained from sorted CD4+ and CD8+ cells was around 2.9 ug.

The CDR3 runs to 16 residues. Per germline, CDR1 SGDLS and CDR2 YYNGEE. The V end was cut by 4 bases, the J end by 3 bases, with 16 bases between. It was patients with CD8+CD57+ cell expansion by flow cytometry who were chosen for sequencing. TCR beta VDJ and CDR3 profiling used genomic DNA as template. TCRdb independently ran MiXCR on the reads; one entry per CDR3 protein. Here the sample spans hundreds of thousands of distinct CDR3 sequences, around 33% being singletons. The chain joins TRBV9 to TRBJ1-4, with a possible D match to TRBD1 (6 bases). The specimen was sorted CD4+, CD8+, or CD8+CD57+ T cells (not recorded which) from PBMCs. The TCR comes from a human donor with aplastic anemia. DNA for the CDR3: TGTGCCAGCAGCCCCCAGCCGGCAGGGGCTAATGAAAAACTGTTTTTT. Translated: CASSPQPAGANEKLFF.